This T cell receptor beta chain was captured in a study of technical replicates of blood from a few donors. This table comes from immunoSEQ multiplex PCR, and its TCRdb copy is limited to in-frame clones, with some not included. The sample has tens of thousands of clones, 75% to 95% seen once; the top ten hold around 0.37%. The specimen was T cells isolated from PBMCs. The TCR originated in a human donor in good health.

CDR3 region: CAIHPLGRAGGEQYF. CDR3 DNA: TGTGCCATACACCCCCTTGGCCGGGCAGGGGGGGAGCAGTACTTC. The chain carries TRBV28 and TRBJ2-7; tentatively, D is TRBD1 (7 bases). The length of the CDR3 is 15 residues. Germline V lookup: CDR1 MDHEN, CDR2 SYDVKM. Trimming took 10 bases from V and 7 from J, leaving 26 bases between them.